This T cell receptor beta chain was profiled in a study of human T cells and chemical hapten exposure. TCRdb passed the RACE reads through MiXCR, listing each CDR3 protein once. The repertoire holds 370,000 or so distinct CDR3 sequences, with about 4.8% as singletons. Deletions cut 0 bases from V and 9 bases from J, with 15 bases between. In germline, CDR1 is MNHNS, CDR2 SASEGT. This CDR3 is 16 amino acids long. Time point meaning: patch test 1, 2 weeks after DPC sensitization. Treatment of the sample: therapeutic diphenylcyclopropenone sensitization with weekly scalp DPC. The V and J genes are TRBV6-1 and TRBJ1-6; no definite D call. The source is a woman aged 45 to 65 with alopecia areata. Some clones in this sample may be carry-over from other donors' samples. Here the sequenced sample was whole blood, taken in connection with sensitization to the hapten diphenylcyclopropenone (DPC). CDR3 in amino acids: CASSEALIEDASPLHF. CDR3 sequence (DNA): TGTGCCAGCAGTGAAGCGCTTATCGAGGACGCTTCACCCCTCCACTTT.